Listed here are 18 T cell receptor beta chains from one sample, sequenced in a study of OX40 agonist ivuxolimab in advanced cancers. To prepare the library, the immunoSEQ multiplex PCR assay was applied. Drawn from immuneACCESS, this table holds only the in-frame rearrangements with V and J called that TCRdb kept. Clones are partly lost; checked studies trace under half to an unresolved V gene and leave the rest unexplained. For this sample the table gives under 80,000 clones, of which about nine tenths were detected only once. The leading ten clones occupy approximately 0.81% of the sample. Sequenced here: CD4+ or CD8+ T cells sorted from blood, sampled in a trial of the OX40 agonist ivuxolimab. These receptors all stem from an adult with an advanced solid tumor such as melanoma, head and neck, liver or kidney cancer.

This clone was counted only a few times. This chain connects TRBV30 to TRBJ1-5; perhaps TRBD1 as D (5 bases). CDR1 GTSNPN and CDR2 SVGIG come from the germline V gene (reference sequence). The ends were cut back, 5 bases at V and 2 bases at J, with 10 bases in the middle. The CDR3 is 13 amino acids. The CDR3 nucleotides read TGTGCCTGGGGGCAGGGAGGCAATCAGCCCCAGCATTTT. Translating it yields CAWGQGGNQPQHF.

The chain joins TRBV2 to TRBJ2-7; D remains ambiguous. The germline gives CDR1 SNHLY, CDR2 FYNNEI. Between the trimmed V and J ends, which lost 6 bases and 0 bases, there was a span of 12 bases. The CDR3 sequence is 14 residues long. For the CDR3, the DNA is TGTGCCAGCAGCAAACAGCAATTCTCCTACGAGCAGTACTTC. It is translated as CASSKQQFSYEQYF. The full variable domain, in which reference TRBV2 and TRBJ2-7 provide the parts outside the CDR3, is EPEVTQTPSHQVTQMGQEVILRCVPISNHLYFYWYRQILGQKVEFLVSFYNNEISEKSEIFDDQFSVERPDGSNFTLKIRSTKLEDSAMYFCASSKQQFSYEQYFGPGTRLTVT.

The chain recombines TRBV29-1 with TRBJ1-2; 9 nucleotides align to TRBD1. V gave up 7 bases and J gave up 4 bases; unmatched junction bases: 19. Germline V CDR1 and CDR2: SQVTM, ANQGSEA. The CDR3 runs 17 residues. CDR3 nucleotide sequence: TGCAGCGCAATTGGTACGGGACAGGGCTTCGGAAGCTATGGCTACACCTTC. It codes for CSAIGTGQGFGSYGYTF.

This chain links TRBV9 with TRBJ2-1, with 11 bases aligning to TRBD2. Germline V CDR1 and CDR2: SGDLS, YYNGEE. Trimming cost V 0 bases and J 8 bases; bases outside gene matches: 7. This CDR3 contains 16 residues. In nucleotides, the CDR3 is TGTGCCAGCAGCGTAGTGCCTAGCGGGAGGTCCGATGAGCAGTTCTTC. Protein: CASSVVPSGRSDEQFF.

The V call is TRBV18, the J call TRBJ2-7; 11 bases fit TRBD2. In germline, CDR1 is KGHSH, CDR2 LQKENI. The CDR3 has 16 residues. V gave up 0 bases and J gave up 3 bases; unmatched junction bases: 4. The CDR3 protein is CASSPPGLAAYYEQYF. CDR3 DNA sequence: TGTGCCAGCTCACCACCGGGACTAGCGGCATACTACGAGCAGTACTTC.

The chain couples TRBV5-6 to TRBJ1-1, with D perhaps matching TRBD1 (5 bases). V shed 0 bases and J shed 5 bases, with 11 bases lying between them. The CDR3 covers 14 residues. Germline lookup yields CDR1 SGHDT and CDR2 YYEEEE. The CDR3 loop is CASSLEAGGTEAFF. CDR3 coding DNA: TGTGCCAGCAGCTTGGAAGCGGGGGGGACTGAAGCTTTCTTT.

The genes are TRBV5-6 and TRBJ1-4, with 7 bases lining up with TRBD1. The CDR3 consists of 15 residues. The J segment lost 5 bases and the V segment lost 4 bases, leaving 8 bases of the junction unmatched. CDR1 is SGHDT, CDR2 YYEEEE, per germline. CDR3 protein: CASSGPGQWNEKLFF. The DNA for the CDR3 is TGTGCCAGCAGCGGACCGGGACAGTGGAATGAAAAACTGTTTTTT. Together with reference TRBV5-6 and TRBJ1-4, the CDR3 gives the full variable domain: DAGVTQSPTHLIKTRGQQVTLRCSPKSGHDTVSWYQQALGQGPQFIFQYYEEEERQRGNFPDRFSGHQFPNYSSELNVNALLLGDSALYLCASSGPGQWNEKLFFGSGTQLSVL.

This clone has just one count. CDR3 residues: CASSSPPTFQLFF. The CDR3 nucleotides read TGTGCCAGCAGTTCGCCGCCTACCTTTCAACTGTTTTTT. V usage is TRBV27 and J usage is TRBJ1-4; D is ambiguous. The ends were cut back, 4 bases at V and 12 bases at J, with 15 bases in the middle. The CDR3 has 13 residues. Per germline, CDR1 MNHEY and CDR2 SMNVEV (reference sequence).

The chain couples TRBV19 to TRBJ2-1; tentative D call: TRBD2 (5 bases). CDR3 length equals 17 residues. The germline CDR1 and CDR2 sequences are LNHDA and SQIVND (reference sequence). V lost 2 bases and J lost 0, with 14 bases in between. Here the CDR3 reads CASSIRPSQSSYNEQFF. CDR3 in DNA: TGTGCCAGTAGTATAAGGCCTAGCCAAAGCTCCTACAATGAGCAGTTCTTC.

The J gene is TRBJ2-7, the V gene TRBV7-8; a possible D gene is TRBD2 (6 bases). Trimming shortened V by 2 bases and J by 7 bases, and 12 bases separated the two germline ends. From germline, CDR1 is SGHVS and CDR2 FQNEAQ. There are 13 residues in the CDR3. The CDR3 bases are TGTGCCAGCAGCTTATCAAGGCGGGGAGAGCAGTACTTC. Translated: CASSLSRRGEQYF.

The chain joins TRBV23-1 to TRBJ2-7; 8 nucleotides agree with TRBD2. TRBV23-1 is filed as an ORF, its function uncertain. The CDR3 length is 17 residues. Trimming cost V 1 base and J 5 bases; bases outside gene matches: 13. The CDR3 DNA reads TGCGCCAGCAGTCAATTCTCCTCGGGACTAGGATTAAACGAGCAGTACTTC. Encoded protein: CASSQFSSGLGLNEQYF.

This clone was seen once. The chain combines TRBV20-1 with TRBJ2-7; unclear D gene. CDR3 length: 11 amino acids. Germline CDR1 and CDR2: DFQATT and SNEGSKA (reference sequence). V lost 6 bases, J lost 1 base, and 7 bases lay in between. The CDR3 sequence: CSAAESYEQYF. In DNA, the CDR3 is TGCAGTGCCGCAGAATCCTACGAGCAGTACTTC.

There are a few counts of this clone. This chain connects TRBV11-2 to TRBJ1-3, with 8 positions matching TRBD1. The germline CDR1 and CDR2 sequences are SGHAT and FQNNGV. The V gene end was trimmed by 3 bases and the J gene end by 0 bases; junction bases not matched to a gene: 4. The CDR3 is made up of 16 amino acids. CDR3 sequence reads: CASSLMGQDSGNTIYF. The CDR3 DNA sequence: TGTGCCAGCAGCTTGATGGGACAGGACTCTGGAAACACCATATATTTT.

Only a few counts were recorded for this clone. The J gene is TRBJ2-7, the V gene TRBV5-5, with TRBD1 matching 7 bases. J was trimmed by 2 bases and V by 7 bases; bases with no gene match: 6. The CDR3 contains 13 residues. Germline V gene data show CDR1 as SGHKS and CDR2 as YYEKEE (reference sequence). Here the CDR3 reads CASAEQGTYEQYF. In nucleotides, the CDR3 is TGTGCCAGCGCCGAACAGGGGACCTACGAGCAGTACTTC.

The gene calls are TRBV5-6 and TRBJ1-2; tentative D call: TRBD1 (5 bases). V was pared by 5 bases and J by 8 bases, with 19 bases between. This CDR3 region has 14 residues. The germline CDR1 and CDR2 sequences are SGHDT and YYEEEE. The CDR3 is CASSPENAGWGYTF. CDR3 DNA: TGTGCCAGCAGTCCTGAGAACGCAGGGTGGGGCTACACCTTC.

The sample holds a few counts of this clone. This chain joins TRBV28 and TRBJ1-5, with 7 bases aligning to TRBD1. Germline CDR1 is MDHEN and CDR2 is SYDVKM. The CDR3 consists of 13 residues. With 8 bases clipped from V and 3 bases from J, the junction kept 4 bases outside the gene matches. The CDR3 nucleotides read TGTGCCAGCGCCGGGACAGTCAATCAGCCCCAGCATTTT. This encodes CASAGTVNQPQHF.

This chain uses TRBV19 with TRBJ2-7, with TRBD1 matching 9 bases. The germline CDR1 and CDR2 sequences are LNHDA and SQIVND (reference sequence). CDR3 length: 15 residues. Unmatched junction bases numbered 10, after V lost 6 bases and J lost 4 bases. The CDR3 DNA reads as TGTGCCAGTAGAGATCTCGGACAGGGGAGGTACGAGCAGTACTTC. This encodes CASRDLGQGRYEQYF.

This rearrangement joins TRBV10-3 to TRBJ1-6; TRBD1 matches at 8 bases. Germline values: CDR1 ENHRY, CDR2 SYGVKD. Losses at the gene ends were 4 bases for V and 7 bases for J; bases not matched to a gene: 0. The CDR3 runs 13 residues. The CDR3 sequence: CAISGQGNSPLHF. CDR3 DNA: TGTGCCATCAGTGGACAGGGGAATTCACCCCTCCACTTT.